The 21 T cell receptor beta chains listed next were all sequenced from one sample in a study of T cells in localized non-small cell lung cancer. Measured with immunoSEQ multiplex PCR; TCRdb has only the in-frame clones, and not every one. The data hold about 39,000 clones, with roughly three quarters observed a single time. Source: PBMCs, taken before any cancer treatment. The receptors were gathered from a woman aged 40-69 years with stage II squamous cell lung carcinoma.

This chain connects TRBV6-5 to TRBJ2-5; 13 bases map to TRBD2. The CDR3 extends over 16 amino acids. The trim removed 4 bases at V and 5 bases at J, leaving 7 bases unmatched. Germline-derived CDR1 and CDR2 are MNHEY and SVGAGI. CDR3 sequence (DNA): TGTGCCAGCAGTTTAAGGACTAGCGGGGGTGGGGAGACCCAGTACTTC. This sequence encodes CASSLRTSGGGETQYF.

This clone was picked up one time. The V and J genes are TRBV7-3 and TRBJ2-6; D possibly corresponds to TRBD1 (5 bases). CDR3 size: 15 residues. The germline V gene has CDR1 SGHTA and CDR2 FQGTGA. Trimming removed 5 bases from V and 4 bases from J, with 12 bases in between. DNA for the CDR3: TGTGCCAGCAGCCCAACAGGTTCGGGGGCCAACGTCCTGACTTTC. Protein sequence: CASSPTGSGANVLTF.

The chain recombines TRBV15 with TRBJ2-3; D unclear. Trimming stripped 0 bases from V and 4 bases from J, with 5 bases between. This CDR3 has 13 residues. The germline CDR1 and CDR2 sequences are LNHNV and YYDKDF (reference sequence). The CDR3 DNA reads as TGTGCCACCAGCAGAGATCCCGCAGATACGCAGTATTTT. Its translation is CATSRDPADTQYF. Looking up the rest from reference TRBV15 and TRBJ2-3 gives the full variable domain: DAMVIQNPRYQVTQFGKPVTLSCSQTLNHNVMYWYQQKSSQAPKLLFHYYDKDFNNEADTPDNFQSRRPNTSFCFLDIRSPGLGDTAMYLCATSRDPADTQYFGPGTRLTVL.

This chain links TRBV6-6 with TRBJ2-7; a weak D match, TRBD2 (6 bases). Between the trimmed V and J ends, which lost 6 bases and 0 bases, there was a span of 9 bases. CDR1 and CDR2 from the germline V gene are MNHNY and SVGAGI (reference sequence). This CDR3 is built from 13 residues. CDR3 in DNA: TGTGCCAGCAGGGGGGGAGTCTCCTACGAGCAGTACGTC. It specifies CASRGGVSYEQYV.

The V gene is TRBV7-9, the J gene TRBJ1-4; maybe TRBD1 (5 bases). The CDR3 has 14 residues. V was pared by 2 bases and J by 8 bases, with 12 bases between. Germline V gene lookup returns CDR1 SEHNR and CDR2 FQNEAQ (reference sequence). CDR3 bases: TGTGCCAGCAGCTTAAAAGGGGAAGGGGAAAAACTGTTTTTT. Amino acids: CASSLKGEGEKLFF.

V usage is TRBV19 and J usage is TRBJ2-2; TRBD2 matches at 11 bases. The J segment lost 2 bases and the V segment lost 7 bases, leaving 6 bases of the junction unmatched. Germline V gene lookup returns CDR1 LNHDA and CDR2 SQIVND (reference sequence). CDR3 length equals 16 residues. CDR3 DNA sequence: TGTGCCAGTATCACGCTAGCGGGGGGAAACACCGGGGAGCTGTTTTTT. Its translation is CASITLAGGNTGELFF.

This clone was observed a few times. The chain couples TRBV28 to TRBJ2-7; D unresolved. Trimming removed 2 bases at V and 3 bases at J, with 17 bases between. The CDR3 has 16 residues. Germline CDR1 is MDHEN and CDR2 is SYDVKM. DNA of the CDR3: TGTGCCAGCAGTTTAGACCCTAGGTTGGGGAACTACGAGCAGTACTTC. It codes for CASSLDPRLGNYEQYF.

This chain links TRBV4-1 with TRBJ2-1, with D perhaps matching TRBD2 (6 bases). CDR1 is MGHRA, CDR2 YSYEKL, per germline. The germline V and J ends were trimmed by 5 bases and 2 bases, with 19 bases remaining between them. The CDR3 length is 17 residues. The CDR3 DNA follows: TGCGCCAGCAGCACCTTATTACTAGCTTCGACCTACAATGAGCAGTTCTTC. It yields the protein CASSTLLLASTYNEQFF.

This chain links TRBV19 with TRBJ1-5, with 8 bases lining up with TRBD1. The germline gives CDR1 LNHDA, CDR2 SQIVND (reference sequence). Germline trimming cut 4 bases from V and 3 bases from J; bases unmatched to any gene: 8. The CDR3 is 16 residues long. This chain's CDR3 is CASSTTTGATNQPQHF. CDR3 DNA: TGTGCCAGTAGTACAACGACAGGGGCCACCAATCAGCCCCAGCATTTT.

The rearrangement joins TRBV28 to TRBJ1-2; D gene ambiguous. V was clipped by 7 bases and J by 5 bases, with 17 bases between them. The CDR3 covers 14 residues. The germline CDR1 and CDR2 sequences are MDHEN and SYDVKM. This chain's CDR3 is CASITTAATYGYTF. For the CDR3, the DNA is TGTGCCAGCATAACCACAGCAGCTACTTATGGCTACACCTTC.

The chain joins TRBV19 to TRBJ1-5, with 11 bases identical to TRBD1. This CDR3 comprises 15 residues. The J segment lost 6 bases and the V segment lost 5 bases, leaving 6 bases of the junction unmatched. Germline loops: CDR1 LNHDA, CDR2 SQIVND (reference sequence). This CDR3 reads CASSAGQGASQPQHF. Here the CDR3 DNA reads TGTGCCAGTAGTGCCGGACAGGGGGCAAGTCAGCCCCAGCATTTT.

The V and J genes are TRBV6-5 and TRBJ1-1; no definite D call. V shed 2 bases and J shed 1 base, with 11 bases lying between them. This CDR3 has 15 amino acids. CDR1 and CDR2 (germline): MNHEY, SVGAGI. As DNA, the CDR3 is TGTGCCAGCAGTTACCAAGGGATCTCGAACACTGAAGCTTTCTTT. Its translation is CASSYQGISNTEAFF.

The CDR3 bases are TGTGCCAGCAGCCCCGGGCCAGGATACAATGAGCAGTTCTTC. Amino acid sequence: CASSPGPGYNEQFF. This sequence joins TRBV2 and TRBJ2-1; no firm D call. Germline V lookup: CDR1 SNHLY, CDR2 FYNNEI. This CDR3 has 14 amino acids. V was pared by 6 bases and J by 4 bases, with 13 bases between.

The gene calls are TRBV5-1 and TRBJ1-1, with 10 bases lining up with TRBD1. Per germline, CDR1 SGHRS and CDR2 YFSETQ. There are 17 residues in the CDR3. J lost 4 bases, V lost 2 bases, and 11 bases had no gene match. The CDR3 nucleotides read TGCGCCAGCAGCTTAACCCCCGGGACAGGGGTAGGCACTGAAGCTTTCTTT. Translated: CASSLTPGTGVGTEAFF.

The chain has TRBV6-1 and TRBJ1-5, with TRBD1 as a possible D gene (5 bases). Trimming stripped 4 bases from V and 6 bases from J, with 13 bases between. Germline lookup yields CDR1 MNHNS and CDR2 SASEGT. The CDR3 length is 14 residues. CDR3 sequence reads: CASSVTGTGQPQHF. For the CDR3, the DNA is TGTGCCAGCAGTGTCACCGGGACTGGTCAGCCCCAGCATTTT.

This chain uses TRBV2 with TRBJ2-6, with 8 nucleotides matching TRBD1. CDR3 length equals 15 residues. Germline CDR1 is SNHLY and CDR2 is FYNNEI. Trimming removed 6 bases from V and 2 bases from J; junction bases left unmatched: 3. CDR3 loop: CASSVQGAGANVLTF. The CDR3 nucleotides are TGTGCCAGCAGCGTACAGGGGGCTGGGGCCAACGTCCTGACTTTC.

This clone was seen just once. This rearrangement joins TRBV5-1 to TRBJ2-3; tentatively, D is TRBD1 (5 bases). Germline CDR1 reads SGHRS; CDR2 reads YFSETQ. CDR3 length: 14 amino acids. Trimming removed 0 bases from V and 1 base from J, with 6 bases in between. DNA of the CDR3: TGCGCCAGCAGCTTGGCCAGGGGCACAGATACGCAGTATTTT. Translation: CASSLARGTDTQYF.

The chain couples TRBV28 to TRBJ1-2; 7 nucleotides line up with TRBD1. The CDR3 loop spans 15 amino acids. The V segment lost 4 bases and the J segment 6 bases; nucleotides outside the gene matches: 11. The germline V gene encodes CDR1 MDHEN and CDR2 SYDVKM. CDR3 nucleotides: TGTGCCAGCAGTTCCCCCCAAGGGGGCGTGCATGGCTACACCTTC. Translated, it gives CASSSPQGGVHGYTF.

The J gene is TRBJ1-2, the V gene TRBV5-4; TRBD1 might be the D (6 bases). In germline, CDR1 is SGHNT, CDR2 YYREEE (reference sequence). V dropped 5 bases and J dropped 6 bases, with 14 bases sitting between them. This CDR3 contains 13 residues. In nucleotides, the CDR3 is TGTGCCAGCAGTATCGGGGGCGTGGATGGCTACACCTTC. Protein product: CASSIGGVDGYTF. The full variable domain, in which reference TRBV5-4 and TRBJ1-2 provide the parts outside the CDR3, is ETGVTQSPTHLIKTRGQQVTLRCSSQSGHNTVSWYQQALGQGPQFIFQYYREEENGRGNFPPRFSGLQFPNYSSELNVNALELDDSALYLCASSIGGVDGYTFGSGTRLTVV.

This chain connects TRBV28 to TRBJ1-5; no firm D call. Germline CDR1 is MDHEN and CDR2 is SYDVKM. Trimming left V 3 bases short and J 2 bases short, with 11 bases between. This CDR3 contains 15 residues. The CDR3 reads CASSFPAGRNQPQHF. In nucleotides, the CDR3 is TGTGCCAGCAGTTTCCCGGCAGGCCGCAATCAGCCCCAGCATTTT.

V gene TRBV29-1 combines with J gene TRBJ2-1, with 11 bases aligning to TRBD2. CDR1 and CDR2 from the germline V gene are SQVTM and ANQGSEA. CDR3 length equals 17 residues. Trimming removed 3 bases from V and 1 base from J; junction bases left unmatched: 8. The CDR3 spells CSVEVLAGGLSYNEQFF. The CDR3 DNA follows: TGCAGCGTTGAGGTCCTAGCGGGAGGATTGTCCTACAATGAGCAGTTCTTC.